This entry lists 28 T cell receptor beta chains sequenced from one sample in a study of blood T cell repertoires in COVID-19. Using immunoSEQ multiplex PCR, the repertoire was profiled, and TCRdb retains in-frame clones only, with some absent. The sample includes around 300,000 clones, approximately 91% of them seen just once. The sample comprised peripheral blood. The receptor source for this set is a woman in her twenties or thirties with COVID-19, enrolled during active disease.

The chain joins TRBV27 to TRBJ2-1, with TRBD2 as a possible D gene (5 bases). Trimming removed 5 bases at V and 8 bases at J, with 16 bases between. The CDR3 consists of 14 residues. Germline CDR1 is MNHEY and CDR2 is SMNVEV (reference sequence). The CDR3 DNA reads TGTGCCAGCAGTCTAGCTTATTCGAGCGATGAGCAGTTCTTC. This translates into CASSLAYSSDEQFF.

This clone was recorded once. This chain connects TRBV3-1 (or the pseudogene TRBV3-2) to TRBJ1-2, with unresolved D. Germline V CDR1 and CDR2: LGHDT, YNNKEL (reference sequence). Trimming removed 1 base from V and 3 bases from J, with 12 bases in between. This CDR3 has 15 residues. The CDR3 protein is CASSQGEGLDYGYTF. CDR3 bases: TGTGCCAGCAGCCAAGGGGAGGGTCTTGACTATGGCTACACCTTC.

The CDR3 loop is CASGQPHTYEQYF. CDR3 in DNA: TGTGCCAGCGGACAGCCCCACACCTACGAGCAGTACTTC. The chain carries TRBV7-9 and TRBJ2-7; tentative D call: TRBD1 (6 bases). Germline lookup yields CDR1 SEHNR and CDR2 FQNEAQ (reference sequence). The CDR3 is 13 amino acids. V was trimmed by 8 bases and J by 2 bases, leaving 13 bases between them. Combining the CDR3 with reference TRBV7-9 and TRBJ2-7 gives the whole variable domain DTGVSQNPRHKITKRGQNVTFRCDPISEHNRLYWYRQTLGQGPEFLTYFQNEAQLEKSRLLSDRFSAERPKGSFSTLEIQRTEQGDSAMYLCASGQPHTYEQYFGPGTRLTVT.

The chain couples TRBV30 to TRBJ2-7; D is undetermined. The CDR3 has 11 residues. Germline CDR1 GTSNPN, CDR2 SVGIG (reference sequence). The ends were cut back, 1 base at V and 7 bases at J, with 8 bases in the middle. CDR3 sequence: CAWSGQREQYF. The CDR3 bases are TGTGCCTGGAGTGGGCAGAGGGAGCAGTACTTC.

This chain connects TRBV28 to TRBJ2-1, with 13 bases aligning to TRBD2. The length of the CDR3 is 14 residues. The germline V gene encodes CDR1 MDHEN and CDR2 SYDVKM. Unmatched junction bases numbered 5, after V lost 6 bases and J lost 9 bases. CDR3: CASRWTSGSPEQFF. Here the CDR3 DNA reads TGTGCCAGCAGATGGACTAGCGGGAGTCCTGAGCAGTTCTTC.

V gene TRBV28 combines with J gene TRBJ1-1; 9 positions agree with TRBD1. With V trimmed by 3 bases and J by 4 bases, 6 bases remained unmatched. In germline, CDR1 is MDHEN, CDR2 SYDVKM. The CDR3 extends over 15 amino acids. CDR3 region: CASSFLQGAGTEAFF. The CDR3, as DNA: TGTGCCAGCAGTTTCTTACAGGGGGCGGGCACTGAAGCTTTCTTT.

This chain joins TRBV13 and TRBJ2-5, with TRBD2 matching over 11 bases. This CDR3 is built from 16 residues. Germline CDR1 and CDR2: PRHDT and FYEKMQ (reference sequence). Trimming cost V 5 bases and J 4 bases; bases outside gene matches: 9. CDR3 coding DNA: TGTGCCAGCAGCGCCACCGGACTAGCGGGCGGAGAGACCCAGTACTTC. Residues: CASSATGLAGGETQYF.

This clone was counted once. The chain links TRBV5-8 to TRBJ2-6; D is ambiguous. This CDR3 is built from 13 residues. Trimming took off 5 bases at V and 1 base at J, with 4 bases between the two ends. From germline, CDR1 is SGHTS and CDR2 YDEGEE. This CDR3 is CASRLSGANVLTF. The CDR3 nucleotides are TGTGCCAGCAGGCTATCTGGGGCCAACGTCCTGACTTTC.

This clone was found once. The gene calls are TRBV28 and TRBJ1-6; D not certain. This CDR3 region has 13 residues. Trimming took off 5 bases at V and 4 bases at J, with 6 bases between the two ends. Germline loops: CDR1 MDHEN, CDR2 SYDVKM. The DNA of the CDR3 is TGTGCCAGCAGTCCTCCTTATAATTCACCCCTCCACTTT. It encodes CASSPPYNSPLHF.

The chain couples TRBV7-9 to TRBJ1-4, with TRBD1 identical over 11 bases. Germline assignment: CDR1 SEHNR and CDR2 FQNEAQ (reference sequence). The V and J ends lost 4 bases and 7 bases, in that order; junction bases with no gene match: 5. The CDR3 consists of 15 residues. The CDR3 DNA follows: TGTGCCAGCAGCTCTGCCGGGACAGGGGGTGAAAAACTGTTTTTT. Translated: CASSSAGTGGEKLFF.

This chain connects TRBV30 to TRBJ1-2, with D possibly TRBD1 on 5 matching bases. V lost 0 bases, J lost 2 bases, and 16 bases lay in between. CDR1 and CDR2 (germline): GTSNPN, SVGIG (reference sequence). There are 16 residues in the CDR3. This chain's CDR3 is CAWSVLIWGGNYGYTF. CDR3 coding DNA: TGTGCCTGGAGTGTTTTAATCTGGGGGGGAAACTATGGCTACACCTTC.

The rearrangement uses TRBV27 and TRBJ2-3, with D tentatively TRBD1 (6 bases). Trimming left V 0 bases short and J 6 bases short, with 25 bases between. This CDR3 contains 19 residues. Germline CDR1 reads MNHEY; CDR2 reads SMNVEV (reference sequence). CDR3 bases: TGTGCCAGCAGTTTATCGTTCATGAGTCGGTCAGGGGATGGGGATACGCAGTATTTT. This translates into CASSLSFMSRSGDGDTQYF.

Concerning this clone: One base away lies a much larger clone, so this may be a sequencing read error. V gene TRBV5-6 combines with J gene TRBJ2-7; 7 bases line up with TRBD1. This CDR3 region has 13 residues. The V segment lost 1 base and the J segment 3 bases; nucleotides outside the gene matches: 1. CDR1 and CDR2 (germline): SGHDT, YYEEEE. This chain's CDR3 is CASSLPGGYEQYF. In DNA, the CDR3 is TGTGCCAGCAGCTTGCCAGGGGGCTACGAGCAGTACTTC.

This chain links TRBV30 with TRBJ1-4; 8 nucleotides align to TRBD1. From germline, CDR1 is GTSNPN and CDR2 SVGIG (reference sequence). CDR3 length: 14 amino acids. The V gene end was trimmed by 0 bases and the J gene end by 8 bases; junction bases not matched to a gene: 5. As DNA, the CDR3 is TGTGCCTGGAGTGTACAGGGGGGATGGGAAAAACTGTTTTTT. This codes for CAWSVQGGWEKLFF. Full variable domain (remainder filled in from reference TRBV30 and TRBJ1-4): SQTIHQWPATLVQPVGSPLSLECTVEGTSNPNLYWYRQAAGRGLQLLFYSVGIGQISSEVPQNLSASRPQDRQFILSSKKLLLSDSGFYLCAWSVQGGWEKLFFGSGTQLSVL.

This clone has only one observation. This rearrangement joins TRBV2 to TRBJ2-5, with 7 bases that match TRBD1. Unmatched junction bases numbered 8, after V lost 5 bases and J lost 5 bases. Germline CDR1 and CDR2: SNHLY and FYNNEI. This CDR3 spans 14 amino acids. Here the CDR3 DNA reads TGTGCCAGCAGTACAGGGGTCCCTCCGGAGACCCAGTACTTC. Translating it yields CASSTGVPPETQYF.

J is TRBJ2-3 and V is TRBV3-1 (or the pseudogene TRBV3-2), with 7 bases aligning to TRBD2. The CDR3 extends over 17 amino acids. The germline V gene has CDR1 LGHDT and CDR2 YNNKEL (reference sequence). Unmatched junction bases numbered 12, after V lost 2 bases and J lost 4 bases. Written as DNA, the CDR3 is TGTGCCAGCAGCCAAATCGGAGCTAGCGGCTCTTCAGATACGCAGTATTTT. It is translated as CASSQIGASGSSDTQYF.

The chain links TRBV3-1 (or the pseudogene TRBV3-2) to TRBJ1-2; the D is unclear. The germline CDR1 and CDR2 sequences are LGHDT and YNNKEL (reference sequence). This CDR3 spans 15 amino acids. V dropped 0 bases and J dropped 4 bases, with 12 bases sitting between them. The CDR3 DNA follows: TGTGCCAGCAGCCAAGATTTGGCGGAGGGCTATGGCTACACCTTC. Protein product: CASSQDLAEGYGYTF.

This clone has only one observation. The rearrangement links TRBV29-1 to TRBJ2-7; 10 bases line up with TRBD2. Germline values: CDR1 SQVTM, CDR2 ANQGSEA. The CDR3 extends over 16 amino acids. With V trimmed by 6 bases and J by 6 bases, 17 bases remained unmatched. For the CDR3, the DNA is TGCAGCGTCTCTAGCGGGGGCGGGAGGATGGTAGGCGAGCAGTACTTC. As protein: CSVSSGGGRMVGEQYF.

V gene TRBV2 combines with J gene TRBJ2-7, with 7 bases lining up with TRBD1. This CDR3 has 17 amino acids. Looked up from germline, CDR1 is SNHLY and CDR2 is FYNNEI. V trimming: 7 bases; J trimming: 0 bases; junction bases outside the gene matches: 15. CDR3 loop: CASKGQVGFGFSYEQYF. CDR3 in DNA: TGTGCCAGCAAAGGACAGGTGGGGTTCGGATTCTCCTACGAGCAGTACTTC.

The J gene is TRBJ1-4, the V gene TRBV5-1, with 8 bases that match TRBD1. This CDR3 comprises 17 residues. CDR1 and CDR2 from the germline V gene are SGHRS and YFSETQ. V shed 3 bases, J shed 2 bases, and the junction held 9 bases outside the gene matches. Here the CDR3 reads CASSWTGTGATNEKLFF. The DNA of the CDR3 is TGCGCCAGCAGCTGGACAGGGACGGGGGCGACTAATGAAAAACTGTTTTTT.

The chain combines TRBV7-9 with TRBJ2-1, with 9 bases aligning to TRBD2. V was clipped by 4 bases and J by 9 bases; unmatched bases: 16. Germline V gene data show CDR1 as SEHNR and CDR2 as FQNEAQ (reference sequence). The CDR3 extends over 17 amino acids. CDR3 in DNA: TGTGCCAGCAGCTCCGCTCTCGCGGGAGGGCGGGGGGGTGAGCAGTTCTTC. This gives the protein CASSSALAGGRGGEQFF.

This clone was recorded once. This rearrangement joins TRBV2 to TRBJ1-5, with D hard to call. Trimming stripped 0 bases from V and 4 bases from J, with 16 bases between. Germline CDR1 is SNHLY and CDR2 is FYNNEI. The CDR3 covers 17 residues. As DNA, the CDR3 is TGTGCCAGCAGTGAAGCGCTTCCGGGGTTCGAGAATCAGCCCCAGCATTTT. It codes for CASSEALPGFENQPQHF. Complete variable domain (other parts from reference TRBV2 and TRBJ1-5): EPEVTQTPSHQVTQMGQEVILRCVPISNHLYFYWYRQILGQKVEFLVSFYNNEISEKSEIFDDQFSVERPDGSNFTLKIRSTKLEDSAMYFCASSEALPGFENQPQHFGDGTRLSIL.

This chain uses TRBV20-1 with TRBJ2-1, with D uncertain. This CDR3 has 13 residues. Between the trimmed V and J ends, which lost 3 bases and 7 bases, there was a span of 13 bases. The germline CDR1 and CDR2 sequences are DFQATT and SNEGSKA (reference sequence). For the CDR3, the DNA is TGCAGTGCTAGTAAATTGGCCCTGAATGAGCAGTTCTTC. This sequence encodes CSASKLALNEQFF.

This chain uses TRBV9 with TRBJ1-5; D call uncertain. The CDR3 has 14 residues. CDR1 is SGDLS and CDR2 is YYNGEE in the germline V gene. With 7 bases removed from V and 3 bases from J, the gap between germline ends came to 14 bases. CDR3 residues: CASGGAGYNQPQHF. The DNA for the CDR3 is TGTGCCAGCGGAGGAGCAGGATACAATCAGCCCCAGCATTTT.

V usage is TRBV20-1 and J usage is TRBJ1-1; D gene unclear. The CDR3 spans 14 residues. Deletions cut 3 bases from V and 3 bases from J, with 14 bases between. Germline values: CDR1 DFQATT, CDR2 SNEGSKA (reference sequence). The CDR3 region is CSASIRVFDTEAFF. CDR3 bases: TGCAGTGCTAGTATTCGGGTGTTTGACACTGAAGCTTTCTTT.

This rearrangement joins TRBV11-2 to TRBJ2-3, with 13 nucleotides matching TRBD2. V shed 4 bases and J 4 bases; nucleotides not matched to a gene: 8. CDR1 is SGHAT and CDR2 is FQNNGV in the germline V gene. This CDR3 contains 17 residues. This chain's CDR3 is CASSSGLAGLFSDTQYF. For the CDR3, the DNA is TGTGCCAGCAGCTCGGGACTAGCGGGACTTTTTTCAGATACGCAGTATTTT.

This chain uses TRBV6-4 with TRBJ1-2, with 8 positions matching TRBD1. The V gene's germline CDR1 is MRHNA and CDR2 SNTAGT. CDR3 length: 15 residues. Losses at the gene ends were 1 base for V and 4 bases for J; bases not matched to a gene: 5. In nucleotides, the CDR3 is TGTGCCAGCAGTGACTTCGACAGGGGAGGCTATGGCTACACCTTC. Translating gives CASSDFDRGGYGYTF.

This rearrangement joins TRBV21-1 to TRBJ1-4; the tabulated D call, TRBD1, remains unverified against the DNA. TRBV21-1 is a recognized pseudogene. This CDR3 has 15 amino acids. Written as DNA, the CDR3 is TGTGCCAGCAGCGCCCAGACAGGGTTAGAAGAAAAACTGTTTTTT. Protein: CASSAQTGLEEKLFF.